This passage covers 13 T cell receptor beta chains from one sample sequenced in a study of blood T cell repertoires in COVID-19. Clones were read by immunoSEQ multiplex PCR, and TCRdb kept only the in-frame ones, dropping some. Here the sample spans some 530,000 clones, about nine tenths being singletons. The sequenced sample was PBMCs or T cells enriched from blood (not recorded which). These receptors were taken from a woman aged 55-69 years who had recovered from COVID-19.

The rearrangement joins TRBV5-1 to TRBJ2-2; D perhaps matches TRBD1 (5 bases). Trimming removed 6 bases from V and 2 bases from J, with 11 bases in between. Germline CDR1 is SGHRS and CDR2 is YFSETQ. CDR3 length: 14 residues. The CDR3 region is CASTRTTNTGELFF. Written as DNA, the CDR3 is TGCGCCAGCACTCGGACAACTAACACCGGGGAGCTGTTTTTT.

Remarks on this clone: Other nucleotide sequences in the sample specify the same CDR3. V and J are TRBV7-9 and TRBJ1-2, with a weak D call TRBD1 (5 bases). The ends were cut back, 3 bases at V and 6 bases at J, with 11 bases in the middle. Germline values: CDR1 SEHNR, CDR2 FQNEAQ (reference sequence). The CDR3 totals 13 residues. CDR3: CASSLGGGDGYTF. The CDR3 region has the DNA TGTGCCAGCAGCTTGGGGGGAGGGGATGGCTACACCTTC.

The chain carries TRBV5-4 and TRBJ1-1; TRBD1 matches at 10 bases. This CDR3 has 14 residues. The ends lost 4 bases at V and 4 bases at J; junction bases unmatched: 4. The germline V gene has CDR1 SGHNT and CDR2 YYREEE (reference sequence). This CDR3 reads CASSPGQGSTEAFF. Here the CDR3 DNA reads TGTGCCAGCAGCCCGGGACAGGGGAGCACTGAAGCTTTCTTT.

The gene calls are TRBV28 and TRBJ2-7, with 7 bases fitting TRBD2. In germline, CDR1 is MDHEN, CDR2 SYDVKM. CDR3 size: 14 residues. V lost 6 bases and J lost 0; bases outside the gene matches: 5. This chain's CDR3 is CASRAIAGSYEQYV. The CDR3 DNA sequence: TGTGCCAGCAGAGCAATAGCGGGCTCCTACGAGCAGTACGTC.

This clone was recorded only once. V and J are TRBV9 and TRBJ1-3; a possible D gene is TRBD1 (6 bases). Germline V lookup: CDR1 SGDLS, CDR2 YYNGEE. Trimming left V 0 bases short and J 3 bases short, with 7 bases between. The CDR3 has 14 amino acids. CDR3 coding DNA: TGTGCCAGCAGCGTAGAGGGGGTTGGAAACACCATATATTTT. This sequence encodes CASSVEGVGNTIYF.

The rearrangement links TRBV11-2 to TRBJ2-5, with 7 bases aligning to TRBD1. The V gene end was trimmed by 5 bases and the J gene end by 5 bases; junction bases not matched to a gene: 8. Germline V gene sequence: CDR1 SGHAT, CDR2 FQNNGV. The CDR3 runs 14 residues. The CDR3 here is CASSNTGVRETQYF. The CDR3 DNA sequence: TGTGCCAGCAGCAATACAGGGGTCAGGGAGACCCAGTACTTC.

This CDR3 reads CASKTEQGSNTEAFF. CDR3 sequence (DNA): TGTGCCAGCAAAACCGAACAGGGGTCGAACACTGAAGCTTTCTTT. J is TRBJ1-1 and V is TRBV6-5, with TRBD1 identical over 7 bases. The junction had 9 bases not matched to a gene; V was cut back by 7 bases and J by 1 base. The length of the CDR3 is 15 residues. Germline V gives CDR1 MNHEY, CDR2 SVGAGI.

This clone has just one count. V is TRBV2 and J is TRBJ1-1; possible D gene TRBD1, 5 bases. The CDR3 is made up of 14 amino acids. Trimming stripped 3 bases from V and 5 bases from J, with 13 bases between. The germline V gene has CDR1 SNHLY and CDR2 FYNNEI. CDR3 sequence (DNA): TGTGCCAGCAGTGAGTTCCAGGGAAGGACTGAAGCTTTCTTT. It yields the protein CASSEFQGRTEAFF.

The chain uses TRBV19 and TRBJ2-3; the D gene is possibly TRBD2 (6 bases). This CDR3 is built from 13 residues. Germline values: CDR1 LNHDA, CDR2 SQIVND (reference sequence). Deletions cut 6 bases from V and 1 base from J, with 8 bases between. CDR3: CASRSGGTDTQYF. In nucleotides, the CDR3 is TGTGCCAGTAGATCGGGAGGCACAGATACGCAGTATTTT.

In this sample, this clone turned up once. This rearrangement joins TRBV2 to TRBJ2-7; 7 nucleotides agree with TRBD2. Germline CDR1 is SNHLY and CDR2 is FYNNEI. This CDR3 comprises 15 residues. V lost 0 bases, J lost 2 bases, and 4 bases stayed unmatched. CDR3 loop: CASSEAGTIPYEQYF. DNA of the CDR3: TGTGCCAGCAGTGAAGCCGGGACTATTCCCTACGAGCAGTACTTC.

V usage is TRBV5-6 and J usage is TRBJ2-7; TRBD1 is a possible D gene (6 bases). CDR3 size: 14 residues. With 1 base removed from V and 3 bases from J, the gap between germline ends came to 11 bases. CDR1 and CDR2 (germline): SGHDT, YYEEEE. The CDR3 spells CASSLYQGYYEQYV. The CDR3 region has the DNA TGTGCCAGCAGCTTGTATCAGGGGTACTACGAGCAGTACGTC.

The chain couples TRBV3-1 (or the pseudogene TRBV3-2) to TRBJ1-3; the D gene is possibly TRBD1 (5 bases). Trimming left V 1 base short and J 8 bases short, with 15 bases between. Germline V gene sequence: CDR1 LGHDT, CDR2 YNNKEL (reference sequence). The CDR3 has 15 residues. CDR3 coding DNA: TGTGCCAGCAGCCAAGGGGGCGGCGATGGGTACACCATATATTTT. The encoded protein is CASSQGGGDGYTIYF.

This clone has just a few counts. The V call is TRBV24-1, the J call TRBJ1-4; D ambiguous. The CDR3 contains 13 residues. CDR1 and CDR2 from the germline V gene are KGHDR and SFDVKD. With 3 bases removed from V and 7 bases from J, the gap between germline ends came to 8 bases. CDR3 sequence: CATSDPTVEKLFF. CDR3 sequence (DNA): TGTGCCACCAGTGATCCTACAGTTGAAAAACTGTTTTTT.